These 5 T cell receptor beta chains originate from one sample sequenced in a study of blood T cell repertoires in COVID-19. TCRdb keeps only in-frame clones here, not all; method: immunoSEQ multiplex PCR. The profile shows 75,000 to 100,000 clones, around 75% of them singletons. The material sequenced was peripheral blood. All receptors come from a man in his 70s with acute or convalescent COVID-19.

V gene TRBV2 combines with J gene TRBJ1-6; perhaps TRBD1 as D (5 bases). Looked up from germline, CDR1 is SNHLY and CDR2 is FYNNEI. V was cut by 4 bases and J by 7 bases, with 11 bases left in between. This CDR3 has 14 amino acids. The CDR3 DNA is TGTGCCAGCAGTGGTACTCCAGGGAATTCACCCCTCCACTTT. This codes for CASSGTPGNSPLHF.

The chain combines TRBV5-5 with TRBJ2-3; maybe TRBD2 (5 bases). Trimming stripped 6 bases from V and 2 bases from J, with 25 bases between. The CDR3 covers 18 residues. The germline V gene encodes CDR1 SGHKS and CDR2 YYEKEE (reference sequence). Written as DNA, the CDR3 is TGTGCCAGCACCCCGGTGGGCGTAGGCGGGCCCTTCACAGATACGCAGTATTTT. This translates into CASTPVGVGGPFTDTQYF.

J is TRBJ2-1 and V is TRBV24-1, with 9 nucleotides matching TRBD1. This CDR3 is built from 13 residues. After removal of 9 bases from V and 5 bases from J, the junction contained 4 bases not matched to a gene. Germline assignment: CDR1 KGHDR and CDR2 SFDVKD. As DNA, the CDR3 is TGTGCCACCCGGGACAGGGCTCACAATGAGCAGTTCTTC. Translated, it gives CATRDRAHNEQFF.

This chain uses TRBV19 with TRBJ1-2, with 12 positions matching TRBD1. Per the germline V gene, CDR1 is LNHDA and CDR2 is SQIVND (reference sequence). This CDR3 region has 16 residues. Trimming cost V 6 bases and J 8 bases; bases outside gene matches: 13. DNA for the CDR3: TGTGCCAGTAGGTTAGGGACAGGGGGCGACCAAAAAGGCTACACCTTC. Protein sequence: CASRLGTGGDQKGYTF.

This rearrangement joins TRBV11-1 to TRBJ2-7; 8 bases map to TRBD1. CDR3 size: 13 residues. Germline values: CDR1 SGHAT, CDR2 FQDESV (reference sequence). V trimming: 5 bases; J trimming: 5 bases; junction bases outside the gene matches: 5. The CDR3 bases are TGTGCCAGCAGCGAGACAGGGGTGCACGAGCAGTACTTC. Its translation is CASSETGVHEQYF.